The TCR beta chain under discussion was sequenced for a study of shared clonotypes between healthy human individuals. CDR1 and CDR2 (germline): MGHDK, SYGVNS. CDR3 length: 15 residues. V lost 1 base and J 4 bases, leaving 11 bases between the germline ends. Turning to this clone: No antigen is known for it.

Whole-study results and caveats: Naive CD4 clonotypes were shared across a handful of donors at roughly 5%.

Generated by immunoSEQ multiplex PCR, the TCRdb table keeps only in-frame clones and is missing some. The sample contains about 110,000 clones, around 68% of which appear only once. This chain links TRBV25-1 with TRBJ1-3; perhaps TRBD1 as D (5 bases). The sequencing input was memory CD8+ T cells sorted from blood. Subset given: CD45RO+ cells pooled with CCR7-negative TemRA cells. The clonotype was recovered from a woman in her thirties in good health. CDR3 DNA: TGTGCCAGCAGTGAATGGGGGGGTTCCGGAAACACCATATATTTT. Translating it yields CASSEWGGSGNTIYF.